The clone carrying this T cell receptor (beta chain) was found many times. Its cognate antigen is unknown. Time point specified: blood at routine non-recurrence follow-up after resection. The input material, whole RNA from tumor, nontumor lung or frozen PBMC, was sequenced unsorted. This sample stems from a study of spatial heterogeneity in lung cancer. For the study at large: Samples were donated by 72 untreated early-stage non-small cell lung cancer patients. Raw-read counts averaged over ten per unique TCR and UMI combination.

TCRdb re-called the 5' RACE reads through MiXCR, storing one row per CDR3 protein. The sample includes around 30,000 distinct CDR3 sequences, roughly 6% of them seen just once. Findings and limits, study-wide: Ubiquitous expanded tumor TCRs appeared in blood more at resection than follow-up.

Germline lookup yields CDR1 SGHTA and CDR2 FQGNSA. This CDR3 spans 16 amino acids. V was trimmed by 4 bases and J by 4 bases, leaving 19 bases between them. The chain employs TRBV7-2 and TRBJ1-1; TRBD1 might be the D (6 bases). Here the sequenced sample was PBMCs, taken at follow-up. This TCR was recovered from a male donor with early-stage non-small cell lung cancer. The CDR3 sequence: CASSSRGGGWGTEAFF. CDR3 nucleotides: TGTGCCAGCAGCTCCAGGGGTGGGGGCTGGGGCACTGAAGCTTTCTTT. Complete variable domain (other parts from reference TRBV7-2 and TRBJ1-1): GAGVSQSPSNKVTEKGKDVELRCDPISGHTALYWYRQSLGQGLEFLIYFQGNSAPDKSGLPSDRFSAERTGGSVSTLTIQRTQQEDSAVYLCASSSRGGGWGTEAFFGQGTRLTVV.